This T cell receptor (beta chain) was observed in a study of patients and donors after allogeneic stem cell transplantation. Trimming removed 0 bases at V and 3 bases at J, with 10 bases between. The germline CDR1 and CDR2 sequences are SGDLS and YYNGEE. CDR3 size: 15 residues. TCRdb itself ran the RT-PCR reads through MiXCR, one entry per CDR3 protein. In the table there are 800,000 to 1,000,000 distinct CDR3 sequences, roughly 18% of which are singletons. This clonotype was recorded a few times. Sequenced input: blood, either unsorted or a sorted T cell fraction (not recorded which). V usage is TRBV9 and J usage is TRBJ1-5; D ambiguous. This clonotype originated in a human donor who was either an allogeneic HSCT recipient or a stem cell or donor lymphocyte infusion donor (not recorded which). It is not recorded whose cells these are; they may come from a transplant donor. The chain's CDR3 is CASSVGKASNQPQHF. As DNA, the CDR3 is TGTGCCAGCAGCGTAGGGAAAGCCTCCAATCAGCCCCAGCATTTT.